Each of the 5 T cell receptor beta chains below was sequenced from the same sample in a study of tumor-infiltrating lymphocytes in primary liver carcinoma. From around 20-30 mg of unsorted bulk tissue, DNA and RNA were co-extracted together. A constant-region primer served to make TCR beta cDNA from roughly 540 ng total RNA. Three-round nested multiplex PCR performed with slightly modified ARM-PCR produced the TCR beta libraries. Two initial PCR rounds of about 11 cycles each paired TRBV1-TRBV30 forward primers with a C-beta reverse primer. TCRdb re-called the multiplex PCR reads through MiXCR, storing one row per CDR3 protein. Among tens of thousands of distinct CDR3 sequences listed, roughly four fifths were seen once. The sequenced sample was liver tumor tissue from sampling region 3. Documented subset: tumor region T3, left-lateral pole. All receptors come from a man aged 40-55 years with primary liver carcinoma and hepatitis B virus infection.

As concerns this clonotype: Since a much larger clone is just one base distant, this may be a read error. The chain joins TRBV11-2 to TRBJ1-2; TRBD1 matches at 7 bases. The CDR3 length is 13 residues. Looked up from germline, CDR1 is SGHAT and CDR2 is FQNNGV. CDR3 sequence: CTSIQGGGGGYTF. Written as DNA, the CDR3 is TGTACCAGCATTCAGGGGGGGGGTGGAGGCTACACCTTC.

Comments on this clonotype: A read error may account for a junction end that differs from germline. This chain links TRBV11-2 with TRBJ2-7; D unclear. The CDR3 covers 12 residues. CDR1 and CDR2 from the germline V gene are SGHAT and FQNNGV. The CDR3 sequence is CAISWKVVEQYF. DNA of the CDR3: TGTGCCATCAGCTGGAAGGTAGTCGAGCAGTACTTC.

The chain employs TRBV7-9 and TRBJ1-2, with D unresolved. CDR1 is SEHNR and CDR2 is FQNEAQ in the germline V gene (reference sequence). This CDR3 region has 16 residues. Trimming removed 9 bases at V and 5 bases at J, with 25 bases between. The CDR3 here is CASSPESRLSHYGYTF. The CDR3, as DNA: TGTGCCAGTAGCCCCGAGAGCAGGCTGTCCCATTATGGCTACACCTTC.

Notes on this clonotype: This may be a read error: a much more frequent sequence differs by one nucleotide. V usage is TRBV2 and J usage is TRBJ2-1; the D is unclear. In germline, CDR1 is SNHLY, CDR2 FYNNEI. CDR3 length: 16 amino acids. DNA for the CDR3: TGTGCCACCAGTAACCACGGACCAACCCTATACAATGAGCAGTTCTTC. Its protein is CATSNHGPTLYNEQFF.

Worth noting for this clonotype: The junction shows a germline mismatch at one end, possibly a read error. The J gene is TRBJ2-7, the V gene TRBV13; 11 bases agree with TRBD2. This CDR3 spans 17 amino acids. Germline CDR1 PRHDT, CDR2 FYEKMQ (reference sequence). CDR3 protein: CVSSLGRGLAGSYKQYF. The CDR3 nucleotides read TGTGTCAGCAGCTTAGGCCGAGGACTAGCGGGCTCCTACAAGCAGTACTTC. Full variable domain (missing parts from reference TRBV13 and TRBJ2-7): AAGVIQSPRHLIKEKRETATLKCYPIPRHDTVYWYQQGPGQDPQFLISFYEKMQSDKGSIPDRFSAQQFSDYHSELNMSSLELGDSALYFCVSSLGRGLAGSYKQYFGPGTRLTVT.